Below are 19 T cell receptor beta chains sequenced from a single sample in a study of blood T cell repertoires in COVID-19. Clones were read by immunoSEQ multiplex PCR, and TCRdb kept only the in-frame ones, dropping some. Among 62,000 or so clones listed, roughly 80% were seen once. Specimen: PBMCs or T cells enriched from blood (not recorded which). The receptors stem from a woman between 40 and 50 years old with acute COVID-19.

This clone showed up just once. The rearrangement links TRBV27 to TRBJ1-1, with 7 bases matching TRBD1. Germline-derived CDR1 and CDR2 are MNHEY and SMNVEV (reference sequence). V trimming: 1 base; J trimming: 4 bases; junction bases outside the gene matches: 12. This CDR3 contains 17 residues. CDR3 nucleotide sequence: TGTGCCAGCAGTTTATTGTCTCCTCAGGGGGTGGTCACTGAAGCTTTCTTT. Its protein product is CASSLLSPQGVVTEAFF.

This clone was seen a few times. V usage is TRBV2 and J usage is TRBJ1-1; a possible D gene is TRBD1 (6 bases). The CDR3 is 14 amino acids. The germline CDR1 and CDR2 sequences are SNHLY and FYNNEI. Trimming removed 6 bases at V and 10 bases at J, with 21 bases between. The CDR3 nucleotides read TGTGCCAGCAGAGATAACAGGGTTTCAAGGGGAGCTTTCTTT. Amino acids: CASRDNRVSRGAFF.

J is TRBJ1-2 and V is TRBV28, with TRBD1 as a possible D gene (6 bases). From germline, CDR1 is MDHEN and CDR2 SYDVKM. V was cut by 5 bases and J by 4 bases, with 23 bases left in between. The CDR3 runs to 17 residues. The chain's CDR3 is CASSDAPTGIRGYGYTF. In nucleotides, the CDR3 is TGTGCCAGCAGTGACGCGCCCACAGGGATTCGGGGCTATGGCTACACCTTC.

The chain combines TRBV27 with TRBJ1-2; 8 bases agree with TRBD1. V shed 6 bases, J shed 8 bases, and the junction held 8 bases outside the gene matches. Germline V gene data show CDR1 as MNHEY and CDR2 as SMNVEV (reference sequence). CDR3 length equals 13 residues. The CDR3 DNA reads as TGTGCCAGCAGGGACAGGGCTGCGAGCGGCTACACCTTC. Encoded protein: CASRDRAASGYTF.

Only a few counts were recorded for this clone. The CDR3, as DNA: TGTGCCACCAGCATCCGGACAGACAATCAGCCCCAGCATTTT. Protein sequence: CATSIRTDNQPQHF. J is TRBJ1-5 and V is TRBV15; D is possibly TRBD1 (6 bases). Trimming shortened V by 4 bases and J by 3 bases, and 10 bases separated the two germline ends. CDR3 length: 14 residues. From germline, CDR1 is LNHNV and CDR2 YYDKDF (reference sequence).

This clone was observed a single time. The chain uses TRBV29-1 and TRBJ1-2; TRBD1 is a possible D gene (5 bases). With 5 bases removed from V and 2 bases from J, the gap between germline ends came to 12 bases. Germline V lookup: CDR1 SQVTM, CDR2 ANQGSEA. The CDR3 runs 13 residues. The CDR3 DNA is TGCAGCGTTACCGGTGGGGGGAACTATGGCTACACCTTC. As protein: CSVTGGGNYGYTF.

This chain links TRBV18 with TRBJ2-7; D is perhaps TRBD2 (5 bases). CDR3 length: 15 residues. V was shortened by 2 bases and J by 6 bases, with 17 bases between the two germline ends. The germline V gene has CDR1 KGHSH and CDR2 LQKENI. The CDR3 DNA sequence: TGTGCCAGCTCACCAGCCAGCGGAATTAGGGTCGAGCAGTACTTC. The encoded protein is CASSPASGIRVEQYF.

The chain has TRBV27 and TRBJ1-2; D is possibly TRBD1 (5 bases). The CDR3 totals 13 residues. V lost 5 bases and J lost 4, with 11 bases in between. CDR1 is MNHEY, CDR2 SMNVEV, per germline (reference sequence). In DNA, the CDR3 is TGTGCCAGCAGTCCCGGGACTGTCTATGGCTACACCTTC. Translated, it gives CASSPGTVYGYTF.

V and J are TRBV2 and TRBJ2-3, with 9 bases fitting TRBD1. Per the germline V gene, CDR1 is SNHLY and CDR2 is FYNNEI. The CDR3 runs to 15 residues. The V and J ends lost 2 bases and 4 bases, in that order; junction bases with no gene match: 4. CDR3 nucleotides: TGTGCCAGCAGTGAATTGGGACAGGGACCAGATACGCAGTATTTT. This sequence encodes CASSELGQGPDTQYF.

This chain uses TRBV11-2 with TRBJ1-6; possibly TRBD1 for D (6 bases). The CDR3 sequence is 13 residues long. Germline V gives CDR1 SGHAT, CDR2 FQNNGV. Trimming cost V 4 bases and J 8 bases, with 9 bases left between them. The CDR3 DNA sequence: TGTGCCAGCAGCTCGTACAGGGATTCACCCCTCCACTTT. Protein sequence: CASSSYRDSPLHF.

The J gene is TRBJ1-5, the V gene TRBV28; 7 nucleotides line up with TRBD1. Germline values: CDR1 MDHEN, CDR2 SYDVKM. J lost 0 bases, V lost 3 bases, and 11 bases had no gene match. This CDR3 region has 18 residues. The CDR3 DNA follows: TGTGCCAGCAGTTTGCCTCGTACAGGGGAGTATAGCAATCAGCCCCAGCATTTT. Translation gives CASSLPRTGEYSNQPQHF.

The V gene is TRBV28, the J gene TRBJ1-2; TRBD1 matches 9 bases. Germline assignment: CDR1 MDHEN and CDR2 SYDVKM. The CDR3 loop spans 15 amino acids. Trimming at V came to 4 bases and at J to 5 bases, leaving 8 bases not matched to a gene. DNA of the CDR3: TGTGCCAGCAGTTCCGGGACAGGGTGGCGGTATGGCTACACCTTC. Its translation: CASSSGTGWRYGYTF.

In its sample, this clone was seen a few times. CDR3 sequence reads: CAISEGQGVGLGNQPQHF. The DNA for the CDR3 is TGTGCCATCAGTGAGGGACAGGGGGTCGGGCTGGGCAATCAGCCCCAGCATTTT. The V call is TRBV10-3, the J call TRBJ1-5; 10 bases agree with TRBD1. CDR3 length equals 18 residues. Germline loops: CDR1 ENHRY, CDR2 SYGVKD. V lost 2 bases, J lost 2 bases, and 9 bases stayed unmatched.

The chain employs TRBV27 and TRBJ2-1; TRBD2 matches 13 bases. Germline lookup yields CDR1 MNHEY and CDR2 SMNVEV (reference sequence). CDR3 size: 15 residues. Trimming removed 3 bases from V and 8 bases from J; junction bases left unmatched: 4. The CDR3 bases are TGTGCCAGCAGTTTGGGGACTAGCGGGAAGGATGAGCAGTTCTTC. Amino acids: CASSLGTSGKDEQFF.

The rearrangement links TRBV29-1 to TRBJ2-1, with 11 bases aligning to TRBD2. Looked up from germline, CDR1 is SQVTM and CDR2 is ANQGSEA. The J segment lost 5 bases and the V segment lost 6 bases, leaving 9 bases of the junction unmatched. This CDR3 spans 15 amino acids. CDR3 sequence: CSVVLLAGDHNEQFF. The CDR3 coding sequence is TGCAGCGTGGTATTACTAGCGGGAGACCACAATGAGCAGTTCTTC.

This chain joins TRBV9 and TRBJ1-6; TRBD1 aligns across 8 bases. The V and J ends lost 0 bases and 10 bases, in that order; junction bases with no gene match: 6. Per germline, CDR1 SGDLS and CDR2 YYNGEE. The CDR3 is made up of 15 amino acids. The CDR3 spells CASSVVGQGGSPLHF. Written as DNA, the CDR3 is TGTGCCAGCAGCGTAGTAGGACAGGGAGGGTCACCCCTCCACTTT.

The gene calls are TRBV28 and TRBJ1-4, with TRBD1 matching 7 bases. The CDR3 is 14 residues long. The trim removed 6 bases at V and 5 bases at J, leaving 6 bases unmatched. Germline V CDR1 and CDR2: MDHEN, SYDVKM. CDR3 sequence: CASRRRGPNEKLFF. CDR3 nucleotides: TGTGCCAGCAGGAGAAGGGGGCCGAATGAAAAACTGTTTTTT.

The V and J genes are TRBV11-1 and TRBJ2-3, with D uncertain. CDR3 size: 13 residues. Germline-derived CDR1 and CDR2 are SGHAT and FQDESV (reference sequence). V was pared by 3 bases and J by 4 bases, with 8 bases between. This CDR3 is CASSFIEADTQYF. DNA of the CDR3: TGTGCCAGCAGCTTTATTGAGGCAGATACGCAGTATTTT.

This chain links TRBV14 with TRBJ1-2; D is perhaps TRBD1 (5 bases). The CDR3 is 14 residues long. In germline, CDR1 is SGHDN, CDR2 FVKESK. Between the trimmed V and J ends, which lost 0 bases and 7 bases, there was a span of 12 bases. This CDR3 is CASSQERGGFGYTF. CDR3 DNA sequence: TGTGCCAGCAGCCAAGAGAGGGGAGGGTTTGGCTACACCTTC. Based on the CDR3 plus reference TRBV14 and TRBJ1-2, the full variable domain is EAGVTQFPSHSVIEKGQTVTLRCDPISGHDNLYWYRRVMGKEIKFLLHFVKESKQDESGMPNNRFLAERTGGTYSTLKVQPAELEDSGVYFCASSQERGGFGYTFGSGTRLTVV.